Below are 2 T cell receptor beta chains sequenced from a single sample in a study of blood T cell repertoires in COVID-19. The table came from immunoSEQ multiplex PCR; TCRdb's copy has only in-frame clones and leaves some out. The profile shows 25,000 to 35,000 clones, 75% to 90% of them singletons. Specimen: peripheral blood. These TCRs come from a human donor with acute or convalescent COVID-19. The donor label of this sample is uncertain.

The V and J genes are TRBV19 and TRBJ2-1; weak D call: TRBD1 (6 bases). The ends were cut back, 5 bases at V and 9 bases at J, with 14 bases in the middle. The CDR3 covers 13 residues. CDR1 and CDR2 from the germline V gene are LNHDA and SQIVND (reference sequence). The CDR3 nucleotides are TGTGCCAGTAGTTTCTCCAGGGGTTTTGAGCAGTTCTTC. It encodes CASSFSRGFEQFF.

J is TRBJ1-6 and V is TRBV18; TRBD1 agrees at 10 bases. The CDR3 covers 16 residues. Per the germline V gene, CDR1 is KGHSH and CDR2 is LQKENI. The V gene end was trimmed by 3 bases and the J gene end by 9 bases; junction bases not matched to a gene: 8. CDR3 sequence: CASSPNGQGVTSPLHF. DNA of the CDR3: TGTGCCAGCTCACCCAATGGACAGGGGGTAACTTCACCCCTCCACTTT.